The clone carrying this T cell receptor (beta chain) is a singleton in its sample. CDR1 is KGHDR and CDR2 is SFDVKD in the germline V gene. This CDR3 contains 17 residues. V trimming: 4 bases; J trimming: 4 bases; junction bases outside the gene matches: 12. Original processing notes: From reference gene primer amplification, estimates of nucleated cell counts were derived. Data came from immunoSEQ multiplex PCR; TCRdb stores just in-frame clones and leaves some out. Clone size and V and J calls were adopted from that table, with D and trimming inferred from the DNA. The table records roughly 63,000 clones, less than 80% of them present only once. The sample belongs to a study of blood T cell repertoires in COVID-19. Study background: Whether acute or convalescent, the COVID-19 samples came from the United States, Italy and Spain. PBMCs, B-cell-depleted T cells, or T cells were the source of the cDNA or gDNA that made up the material.

The source is a human donor in a cohort sampled during active COVID-19. The sample comprised peripheral blood. J is TRBJ2-5 and V is TRBV24-1; 9 nucleotides match TRBD2. CDR3 loop: CATSDPIAGAGLETQYF. For the CDR3, the DNA is TGTGCCACCAGTGACCCAATAGCGGGAGCTGGTTTAGAGACCCAGTACTTC.